This passage covers 3 T cell receptor beta chains from one sample sequenced in a study of Graves' ophthalmopathy and Graves' hyperthyroidism. Investigators amplified TCR beta CDR3 regions from RNA transcripts. The first-round RT-PCR employed HTBI primers together with the Qiagen OneStep RT-PCR kit. A multiplex PCR was then performed as the second round. TCRdb passed the multiplex PCR reads through MiXCR, listing each CDR3 protein once. The sample has over a million distinct CDR3 sequences, less than 45% seen once. What was sequenced was peripheral blood or thyroid tissue (not recorded which). These receptors all stem from an adult man with Graves' hyperthyroidism.

This clonotype has at least ten counts. The genes are TRBV20-1 and TRBJ1-3, with D possibly being TRBD1 (5 bases). There are 14 residues in the CDR3. Trimming left V 0 bases short and J 8 bases short, with 14 bases between. Germline V gene sequence: CDR1 DFQATT, CDR2 SNEGSKA (reference sequence). This CDR3 is CSARETAVIDTIYF. DNA for the CDR3: TGCAGTGCTAGAGAGACAGCCGTCATAGACACCATATATTTT.

The V call is TRBV7-2, the J call TRBJ2-6; 11 bases are a match to TRBD2. The CDR3 covers 16 residues. The junction had 12 bases not matched to a gene; V was cut back by 6 bases and J by 11 bases. CDR1 and CDR2 (germline): SGHTA, FQGNSA. DNA for the CDR3: TGTGCCAGCAGTCGGGGGACTAGCGGAGGGTCCTACGTCCTGACTTTC. It specifies CASSRGTSGGSYVLTF.

Regarding this clonotype: The CDR3 carries no conserved terminal phenylalanine or tryptophan, so it likely arises from a read error. The limits of the CDR3 on the DNA are not certain, so only TCRdb's listed CDR3 is given. V is TRBV29-1 and J is TRBJ1-2. 8 amino acids form the CDR3, both terminal residues included. Looked up from germline, CDR1 is SQVTM and CDR2 is ANQGSEA. CDR3 region: CSVEIMST.